The source of this T cell receptor beta chain is a study of blood T cell repertoires in COVID-19. Whole-study context: Samples came from the United States, Italy and Spain, spanning acute and convalescent COVID-19. The cDNA or gDNA used as material had been derived from T cells, B-cell-depleted T cells, or PBMCs.

The CDR3 sequence is 15 residues long. Germline values: CDR1 LGHDT, CDR2 YNNKEL (reference sequence). V lost 0 bases to trimming and J lost 1 base, with 8 bases between them. This clone was seen only once. Original processing methods: The assay estimated nucleated cells by amplifying reference gene primers. Libraries were prepared by immunoSEQ multiplex PCR; TCRdb keeps only in-frame clonotypes and omits some of them. That table supplies the V and J calls and clone size; D and trimming were determined from the DNA. The sample comprises about 160,000 clones, under 85% of which are singletons, and approximately 3% rests with the top ten.

Sample: peripheral blood. The chain recombines TRBV3-1 (or the pseudogene TRBV3-2) with TRBJ2-3; D unclear. The receptor was isolated from an older man with acute or convalescent COVID-19. In nucleotides, the CDR3 is TGTGCCAGCAGCCAAGATCCTCGCGGCACAGATACGCAGTATTTT. Encoded protein: CASSQDPRGTDTQYF.